This TCR beta chain was recovered during a study of Graves' ophthalmopathy and Graves' hyperthyroidism. The PBMCs were taken from around 9.1 ml of fresh peripheral blood. This CDR3 has 13 residues. V gave up 5 bases and J gave up 2 bases, with 8 bases separating them. General observations from the study: Blood also held most thyroid clonotypes expanded above 0.001 frequency. Ophthalmopathy progression cases were predicted by the model with approximately 66% sensitivity and 72% to 80% specificity.

Amplification of TCR beta CDR3 regions used RNA transcripts. An opening RT-PCR round employed HTBI primers and preceded a second-round multiplex PCR. TCRdb fed the multiplex PCR reads into MiXCR, producing one record per CDR3 protein. The data show almost 750,000 distinct CDR3 sequences, with roughly 40% seen just once and 44% held by the top ten. As for this clonotype: Its specificity is not known.

The sequence was collected from an adult man with Graves' ophthalmopathy. Sequencing was done on a sample of peripheral blood. The chain joins TRBV12-3 or TRBV12-4 to TRBJ2-3; D is ambiguous. The CDR3 region is CASSRPDTDTQYF. CDR3 sequence (DNA): TGTGCCAGCAGTCGACCAGACACAGATACGCAGTATTTT.